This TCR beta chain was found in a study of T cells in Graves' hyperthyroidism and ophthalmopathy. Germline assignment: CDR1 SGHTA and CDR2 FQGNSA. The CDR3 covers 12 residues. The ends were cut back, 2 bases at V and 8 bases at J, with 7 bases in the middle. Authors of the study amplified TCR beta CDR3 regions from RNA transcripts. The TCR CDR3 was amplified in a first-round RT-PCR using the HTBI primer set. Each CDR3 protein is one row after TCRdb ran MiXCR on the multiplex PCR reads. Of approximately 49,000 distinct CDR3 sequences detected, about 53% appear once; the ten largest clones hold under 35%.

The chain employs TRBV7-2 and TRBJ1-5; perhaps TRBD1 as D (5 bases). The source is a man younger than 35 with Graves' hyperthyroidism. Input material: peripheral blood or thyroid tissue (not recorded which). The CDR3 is CASSLRGEPQHF. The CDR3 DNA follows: TGTGCCAGCAGCTTACGGGGGGAGCCCCAGCATTTT.